The clone carrying this T cell receptor (beta chain) was detected once. This sample is drawn from a study of cytomegalovirus exposure and HLA in healthy donors. Germline V CDR1 and CDR2: MRHNA, SNTAGT. There are 15 residues in the CDR3. V shed 2 bases and J 6 bases; nucleotides not matched to a gene: 9. Primers: 60 Vbeta forward and 13 Jbeta reverse. Repertoires were generated with immunoSEQ multiplex PCR, while TCRdb's copy carries only in-frame clones and drops some. The sample lists 100,000 to 150,000 clones, around three quarters occurring once. This receptor was taken from a woman aged 35 to 49 in good health and CMV-seronegative. The specimen was PBMCs. The V gene is TRBV6-4, the J gene TRBJ1-2; 7 bases are a match to TRBD1. The CDR3 DNA sequence: TGTGCCAGCAGTGACAGCATACAGGGGAACAATGGCTACACCTTC. Translation: CASSDSIQGNNGYTF.